Listed here is a single T cell receptor (beta chain). It lacks a known antigen. No base qualities exist here, and no much larger clone lies one base off it. The data were obtained in a study of response to subunit inactivated influenza vaccine (dated by TCRdb to between 2017 and 2018). Concerning the study at large: Deep quantitative T cell receptor repertoire profiling was used in the study to track responses to a trivalent subunit inactivated influenza vaccine.

On the study overall, not on this receptor specifically: The authors suggested that each seasonal influenza vaccination may recruit only a limited number of new T cells.

Via the germline V gene (reference sequence), CDR1 is DFQATT and CDR2 SNEGSKA. The CDR3 runs 16 amino acids, cysteine and phenylalanine included. Just CDR3 DNA is preserved here, 48 bases in frame from base 1. Trimming takes 3 bases off V and 7 bases off J; junction bases not matched to a gene: 10. Library prep was done by RT-PCR. Sequencing relied on an Illumina HiSeq 2500. TCRdb applied fastp at Q25 and MiXCR to the public reads, then kept only in-frame beta chains. Rows are unified per CDR3 protein, each entry keeping the most common DNA and genes. Within this sample are 500,000 to 600,000 distinct CDR3 sequences, with 10% to 12% of them counted one time only. The ten biggest clones cover 8% to 13% of the sample. A further study also used this sample, focusing on T cells expressing NK-cell markers. According to the second study: 5'RACE template switching, by which a universal primer site and unique molecular identifiers were added, was used to make TCR beta cDNA libraries. About eight donors provided sorted CD3+CD56+NKG2C+, CD3+CD56+NKG2C- and CD3+CD56-NKG2C+ T-cell subsets, whose TCR beta-chain repertoires were profiled. Of the eight sequenced donors, seven were found to be HCMV-seropositive and one was found to be HCMV-seronegative. To restrict sorting to alphabetaTCR-expressing T cells, an anti-gammadeltaTCR antibody was added in several experiments. In roughly six donors, the dominant CD3+CD56+NKG2C+ clonotypes were among the top 10 CD8+ clonotypes and accounted for about 1.0-7.5% of CD8+ T cells. Those dominant clonotypes were again the most abundant among CD3+CD56-NKG2C+ cells in a few donors, at about 25-60.1%. Whether the expanded NKG2C-expressing T cell clones were specific for HCMV antigens was left unclear. All eight donors whose samples were sequenced were randomly selected healthy volunteers, three of them men and five women. HCMV serostatus was determined by detecting HCMV-specific IgG in serum with a commercial ELISA kit. Ficoll density gradient centrifugation was used to isolate peripheral blood mononuclear cells from blood. For several donors, bulk peripheral blood T-cell repertoires were also sequenced from unsorted PBMC. Synthesis of cDNA was primed from the TCR beta constant segment and was followed by two consecutive PCR amplification steps. Sequencing of the libraries produced 2 x 150 bp reads on Illumina HiSeq 2000/2500, MiSeq or NextSeq. MIGEC handled demultiplexing of the reads and grouping by UMI, while MiTCR was used to assemble and quantify clonotypes. To remove erroneous sequences, TCR cDNA sequences were retained only when supported by two or more reads. The tcR package was used for downstream repertoire analysis, and clonotypes were matched between fractions using CDR3 nucleotide sequence together with V segment. VDJmatch was used to annotate antigen specificity against VDJdb, with one amino acid substitution allowed in CDR3.

Here the sequenced sample was PBMCs from blood, taken on the day of vaccination. This sequence originates from a man aged 50-59 years who received an inactivated influenza vaccine. Donor details come from another sample of the same person, matched by shared clones. The rearrangement joined TRBV20-1 to TRBJ2-1; 12 central bases correspond to TRBD2. The nucleotide sequence reads as follows: TGCAGTGCTAGCCCATCTAGCGGGAGGGCCAAGAATGAGCAGTTCTTC. This sequence encodes CSASPSSGRAKNEQFF.